One sample yielded the 4 T cell receptor beta chains listed below, sequenced in a study of blood T cells in healthy people across ages. A second PCR of about 6 to 11 cycles used a sample-barcoded 5' primer and a J-beta primer mix. TCRdb recomputed calls from the 5' RACE reads with MiXCR, one row per CDR3 protein. The table includes about 1.4 million distinct CDR3 sequences, approximately 60% detected once. The sequencing input was blood. All receptors come from a man aged 18 to 35 in good health.

The CDR3 bases are TGTGCCAGCAGCTTTGAGAGGGATCAGCCCCAGCATTTT. As protein: CASSFERDQPQHF. The chain recombines TRBV11-2 with TRBJ1-5; D is uncertain. Germline CDR1 is SGHAT and CDR2 is FQNNGV. The CDR3 totals 13 residues. V shed 3 bases and J shed 5 bases, with 8 bases lying between them.

The sample holds a few counts of this clonotype. The chain employs TRBV12-3 or TRBV12-4 and TRBJ1-2, with 7 positions matching TRBD1. This CDR3 is 16 amino acids long. The junction had 13 bases not matched to a gene; V was cut back by 5 bases and J by 4 bases. Here the CDR3 reads CASSGHSGTDGYGYTF. The CDR3 DNA reads TGTGCCAGCAGTGGCCACTCCGGGACAGACGGCTATGGCTACACCTTC.

This chain joins TRBV5-1 and TRBJ1-2, with D possibly being TRBD1 (5 bases). Germline V gives CDR1 SGHRS, CDR2 YFSETQ. Trimming cost V 4 bases and J 6 bases, with 19 bases left between them. This CDR3 is 15 amino acids long. The CDR3 spells CASSPTAGTPNGYTF. In DNA, the CDR3 is TGCGCCAGCAGCCCCACGGCCGGGACCCCGAATGGCTACACCTTC.

The V gene is TRBV6-5, the J gene TRBJ1-2; possibly TRBD1 for D (5 bases). Trimming took off 6 bases at V and 4 bases at J, with 18 bases between the two ends. Germline values: CDR1 MNHEY, CDR2 SVGAGI. The CDR3 is 15 residues long. The CDR3 DNA reads TGTGCCAGCAGAGACCCAGGGTTTGTGTCCTATGGCTACACCTTC. Translation gives CASRDPGFVSYGYTF.